This is a list of T cell receptor beta chains from one sample in a study of vaccination and CD4 T cells after COVID-19. TCRdb re-analysed the PCR reads in MiXCR, keeping a single row per CDR3 protein. The table has around 15,000 distinct CDR3 sequences, roughly 66% seen once; the top ten hold roughly a tenth. Their recognized antigens are unknown. The material sequenced was CD4+ T cells from blood, cultured in vitro. The receptors were sampled from a human donor who had recovered from COVID-19. CDR3s include the opening cysteine and the closing phenylalanine or tryptophan. D genes are given only for firm matches. The size field is filled for only some rows; it gives once, few, many or a size class.

. | TRBJ1-5 | TRBV5-6 | . | CASSGTGLVNQPQHF | TGTGCCAGCAGCGGGACCGGATTAGTAAATCAGCCCCAGCATTTT
few | TRBJ1-2 | TRBV12-3/TRBV12-4 | . | CASSQGQAYGYTF | TGTGCCAGCAGCCAGGGCCAGGCCTATGGCTACACCTTC
few | TRBJ1-1 | TRBV6-1 | TRBD1 | CASSVRRGRNTEAFF | TGTGCCAGCAGTGTTCGGAGGGGGCGTAACACTGAAGCTTTCTTT
. | TRBJ1-2 | TRBV24-1 | . | CATIPLSRDPRWSVYGYTF | TGTGCCACCATCCCCCTCTCCCGGGACCCGAGGTGGAGTGTCTATGGCTACACCTTC
. | TRBJ2-1 | TRBV12-3/TRBV12-4 | TRBD2 | CASSETSGPYNEQFF | TGTGCCAGCAGTGAGACTAGCGGTCCCTACAATGAGCAGTTCTTC
few | TRBJ2-2 | TRBV6-5 | . | CASSYPREFGGTGELFF | TGTGCCAGCAGTTACCCAAGGGAGTTCGGTGGCACCGGGGAGCTGTTTTTT
. | TRBJ2-1 | TRBV7-2 | TRBD2 | CASSPFAGASWNEQFF | TGTGCCAGCAGCCCTTTTGCGGGAGCCTCTTGGAATGAGCAGTTCTTC
. | TRBJ1-5 | TRBV2 | . | CASRRGYSNQPQHF | TGTGCCAGCAGAAGGGGCTATAGCAATCAGCCCCAGCATTTT
. | TRBJ2-3 | TRBV20-1 | . | CSEMDLSTDTQYF | TGCAGTGAGATGGACTTGAGCACAGATACGCAGTATTTT
. | TRBJ2-7 | TRBV2 | . | CASSAHSTYEQYF | TGTGCCAGCAGCGCGCATTCAACCTACGAGCAGTACTTC
. | TRBJ1-2 | TRBV14 | . | CASSLTRDYNYGYTF | TGTGCCAGCAGCCTCACCCGGGACTACAACTATGGCTACACCTTC
. | TRBJ1-2 | TRBV27 | . | CASGLRGSYGYTF | TGTGCCAGCGGGCTTCGAGGTTCCTATGGCTACACCTTC
. | TRBJ1-1 | TRBV27 | . | CASSLGPIPNTEAFF | TGTGCCAGCAGTTTAGGGCCTATTCCGAACACTGAAGCTTTCTTT
. | TRBJ2-2 | TRBV19 | TRBD2 | CASSLNLGGTGELFF | TGTGCCAGTAGTCTAAACCTCGGGGGGACCGGGGAGCTGTTTTTT
. | TRBJ1-5 | TRBV20-1 | . | CSASSDISNQPQHF | TGCAGTGCTAGTAGCGACATTAGCAATCAGCCCCAGCATTTT
. | TRBJ1-1 | TRBV29-1 | TRBD1 | CSVSGQMNTEAFF | TGCAGCGTTTCGGGACAGATGAACACTGAAGCTTTCTTT
. | TRBJ2-7 | TRBV2 | . | CASNQPSYEQYF | TGTGCCAGCAATCAACCTAGCTACGAGCAGTACTTC
once | TRBJ2-7 | TRBV11-2 | TRBD2 | CASTPSGGIYEQYF | TGTGCCAGCACCCCATCCGGGGGGATCTACGAGCAGTACTTC
. | TRBJ1-2 | TRBV7-9 | . | CASSSEVYGYTF | TGTGCCAGCAGCTCGGAGGTCTATGGCTACACCTTC
. | TRBJ2-7 | TRBV10-1 | TRBD1 | CASGQGSYEQYF | TGCGCCAGCGGACAGGGGAGCTACGAGCAGTACTTC
. | TRBJ1-6 | TRBV30 | TRBD1 | CALASGTGFYNSPLHF | TGTGCCCTAGCCTCCGGGACAGGGTTCTATAATTCACCCCTCCACTTT
. | TRBJ2-3 | TRBV2 | TRBD2 | CASSPLAGGGDTQYF | TGTGCCAGCAGCCCCCTAGCGGGAGGTGGAGATACGCAGTATTTT
. | TRBJ2-2 | TRBV25-1 | . | CAILDTRTGELFF | TGTGCCATCCTAGACACACGCACCGGGGAGCTGTTTTTT
. | TRBJ2-7 | TRBV20-1 | . | CSARDPSDLTYEQYF | TGCAGTGCTAGAGACCCTAGCGACCTTACCTACGAGCAGTACTTC
. | TRBJ2-2 | TRBV7-3 | . | CASSLIGVSGEVTGELFF | TGTGCCAGCAGCTTAATAGGAGTAAGCGGTGAAGTCACCGGGGAGCTGTTTTTT
. | TRBJ2-3 | TRBV7-2 | TRBD2 | CASSLAPRAGGTDTQYF | TGTGCCAGCAGCTTAGCCCCCCGGGCGGGAGGCACAGATACGCAGTATTTT
. | TRBJ2-7 | TRBV6-2/TRBV6-3 | . | CASSQGTANEQYF | TGTGCCAGCAGTCAAGGGACTGCGAACGAGCAGTACTTC
. | TRBJ1-2 | TRBV7-2 | . | CASSSYRATRGYTF | TGTGCCAGCAGCTCGTACAGGGCTACGAGGGGCTACACCTTC
. | TRBJ2-7 | TRBV28 | . | CASSFRSGTISYEQYF | TGTGCCAGCAGTTTCAGATCCGGGACGATCTCCTACGAGCAGTACTTC
. | TRBJ1-5 | TRBV24-1 | TRBD1 | CATTGGSNQPQHF | TGTGCCACCACAGGGGGGAGCAATCAGCCCCAGCATTTT
. | TRBJ1-1 | TRBV19 | . | CASRGLWNTEAFF | TGTGCCAGTCGGGGACTGTGGAACACTGAAGCTTTCTTT
few | TRBJ1-2 | TRBV20-1 | TRBD1 | CSARVGTGIRRYGYTF | TGCAGTGCTAGAGTCGGGACAGGGATTCGGCGCTATGGCTACACCTTC
. | TRBJ2-7 | TRBV15 | TRBD2 | CATSRGGTSGSSYEQYF | TGTGCCACCAGCAGAGGAGGGACTAGCGGGAGTTCTTACGAGCAGTACTTC
. | TRBJ1-5 | TRBV19 | . | CASSIYTGSNQPQHF | TGTGCCAGTAGTATCTATACAGGTAGCAATCAGCCCCAGCATTTT
few | TRBJ2-5 | TRBV24-1 | . | CATSDSRVGETQYF | TGTGCCACCAGTGATTCACGGGTAGGAGAGACCCAGTACTTC
. | TRBJ2-5 | TRBV7-2 | . | CASSLRGQGSETQYF | TGTGCCAGCAGCTTACGAGGGCAGGGGAGTGAGACCCAGTACTTC
. | TRBJ1-2 | TRBV20-1 | . | CSARVSSHYGYTF | TGCAGTGCTAGAGTTAGTAGTCACTATGGCTACACCTTC
. | TRBJ1-2 | TRBV30 | . | CAYTTGGARYGYTF | TGTGCCTACACGACAGGCGGGGCACGTTATGGCTACACCTTC
few | TRBJ2-7 | TRBV28 | . | CASGQFLYEQYF | TGTGCCAGTGGACAGTTCCTCTACGAGCAGTACTTC
. | TRBJ1-3 | TRBV11-3 | TRBD1 | CASSSGQAFSGNTIYF | TGTGCCAGCAGCTCCGGACAGGCCTTCTCTGGAAACACCATATATTTT
. | TRBJ2-2 | TRBV11-2 | TRBD1 | CATRTGATGELFF | TGTGCCACCCGGACAGGGGCGACCGGGGAGCTGTTTTTT